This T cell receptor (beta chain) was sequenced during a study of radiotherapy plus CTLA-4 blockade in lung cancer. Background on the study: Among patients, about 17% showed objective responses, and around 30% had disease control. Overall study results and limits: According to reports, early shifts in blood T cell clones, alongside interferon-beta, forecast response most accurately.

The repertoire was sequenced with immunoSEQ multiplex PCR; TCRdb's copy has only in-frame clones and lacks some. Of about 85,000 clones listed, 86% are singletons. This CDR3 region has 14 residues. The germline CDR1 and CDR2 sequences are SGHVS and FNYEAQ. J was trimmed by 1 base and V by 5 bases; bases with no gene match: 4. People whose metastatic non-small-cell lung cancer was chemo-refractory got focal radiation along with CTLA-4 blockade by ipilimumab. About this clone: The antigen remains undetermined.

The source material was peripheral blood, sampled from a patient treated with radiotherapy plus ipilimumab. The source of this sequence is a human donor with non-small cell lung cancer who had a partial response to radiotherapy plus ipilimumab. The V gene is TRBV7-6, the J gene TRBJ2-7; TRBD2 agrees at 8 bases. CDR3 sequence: CASSRIAGSYEQYV. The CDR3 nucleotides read TGTGCCAGCAGCCGAATAGCGGGATCCTACGAGCAGTACGTC.